These 30 T cell receptor beta chains were all obtained from the same sample, sequenced in a study of blood T cells in healthy people across ages. Then a second PCR, running roughly 7 to 11 cycles, was carried out with a sample-barcoded 5' primer and a J-beta primer mix. TCRdb reprocessed the 5' RACE reads via MiXCR and lists one record per CDR3 protein. The sample yields about 1.1 million distinct CDR3 sequences, roughly two fifths seen once. The sequenced material came from blood. Receptors originate from a man aged 18 to 29 in good health.

This clonotype was seen a single time. V usage is TRBV27 and J usage is TRBJ1-3, with D perhaps matching TRBD1 (6 bases). The germline gives CDR1 MNHEY, CDR2 SMNVEV (reference sequence). The CDR3 extends over 16 amino acids. The V end was cut by 4 bases, the J end by 0 bases, with 13 bases between. CDR3 nucleotides: TGTGCCAGCAGTTCGACAGGCCGTAACTCTGGAAACACCATATATTTT. It codes for CASSSTGRNSGNTIYF.

The chain has TRBV14 and TRBJ1-1, with D uncertain. CDR1 is SGHDN and CDR2 is FVKESK in the germline V gene. The CDR3 totals 14 residues. The V end was cut by 3 bases, the J end by 6 bases, with 14 bases between. The CDR3 region is CASSQANSYPEAFF. CDR3 sequence (DNA): TGTGCCAGCAGCCAGGCCAACAGTTACCCTGAAGCTTTCTTT.

This clonotype appeared a few times. The CDR3 spells CASSLSLRADHYNEQFF. DNA of the CDR3: TGTGCCAGCAGCTTAAGTCTGCGGGCCGATCACTACAATGAGCAGTTCTTC. The V and J genes are TRBV7-2 and TRBJ2-1; weak D call: TRBD2 (5 bases). The CDR3 has 17 residues. V was cut by 2 bases and J by 3 bases, with 17 bases left in between. Germline-derived CDR1 and CDR2 are SGHTA and FQGNSA.

V usage is TRBV10-3 and J usage is TRBJ2-5, with 9 bases aligning to TRBD2. The V segment lost 0 bases and the J segment 11 bases; nucleotides outside the gene matches: 10. CDR1 ENHRY and CDR2 SYGVKD come from the germline V gene. This CDR3 spans 15 amino acids. CDR3 coding DNA: TGTGCCATCAGTGAGTCCCAGCGGGGGGACAATGAGCAGTACTTC. Amino acids: CAISESQRGDNEQYF.

The V gene is TRBV24-1, the J gene TRBJ1-2; 12 positions match TRBD1. The germline V gene encodes CDR1 KGHDR and CDR2 SFDVKD. The ends lost 9 bases at V and 3 bases at J; junction bases unmatched: 19. The CDR3 spans 19 residues. CDR3 sequence (DNA): TGTGCCACCGATACTCTCCGGGACAGGGGGCCTATGCGCGACTATGGCTACACCTTC. Its translation: CATDTLRDRGPMRDYGYTF.

The table lists this clonotype with many counts. The V call is TRBV5-1, the J call TRBJ1-1, with D maybe TRBD1 (5 bases). CDR3 length: 14 amino acids. Germline assignment: CDR1 SGHRS and CDR2 YFSETQ. V lost 4 bases and J 1 base, leaving 11 bases between the germline ends. CDR3 sequence: CASSASGTNTEAFF. The DNA of the CDR3 is TGCGCCAGCAGCGCATCCGGGACGAACACTGAAGCTTTCTTT. The full variable domain, its missing parts supplied by reference TRBV5-1 and TRBJ1-1, is KAGVTQTPRYLIKTRGQQVTLSCSPISGHRSVSWYQQTPGQGLQFLFEYFSETQRNKGNFPGRFSGRQFSNSRSEMNVSTLELGDSALYLCASSASGTNTEAFFGQGTRLTVV.

This clonotype was seen more than once but under ten times. This chain links TRBV2 with TRBJ2-3; possibly TRBD2 for D (6 bases). CDR3 size: 14 residues. Germline CDR1 SNHLY, CDR2 FYNNEI. V shed 5 bases and J shed 0 bases, with 9 bases lying between them. CDR3 protein: CASSRLDSTDTQYF. The DNA of the CDR3 is TGTGCCAGCAGTAGACTAGATAGCACAGATACGCAGTATTTT.

A few counts support this clonotype. The rearrangement joins TRBV7-9 to TRBJ1-2, with a tentative D call TRBD1 (6 bases). Germline CDR1 reads SEHNR; CDR2 reads FQNEAQ (reference sequence). Trimming took off 5 bases at V and 0 bases at J, with 10 bases between the two ends. There are 14 residues in the CDR3. The CDR3 DNA follows: TGTGCCAGCAGCCGGACAGAGCCTAACTATGGCTACACCTTC. The encoded protein is CASSRTEPNYGYTF.

V usage is TRBV7-2 and J usage is TRBJ1-2; D ambiguous. This CDR3 comprises 13 residues. Germline lookup yields CDR1 SGHTA and CDR2 FQGNSA. The germline V and J ends were trimmed by 6 bases and 3 bases, with 11 bases remaining between them. The CDR3 sequence: CASRAQTHYGYTF. CDR3 DNA sequence: TGTGCCAGCAGGGCCCAGACACACTATGGCTACACCTTC. The full variable domain, in which reference TRBV7-2 and TRBJ1-2 provide the parts outside the CDR3, is GAGVSQSPSNKVTEKGKDVELRCDPISGHTALYWYRQSLGQGLEFLIYFQGNSAPDKSGLPSDRFSAERTGGSVSTLTIQRTQQEDSAVYLCASRAQTHYGYTFGSGTRLTVV.

The gene calls are TRBV6-6 and TRBJ2-2; D ambiguous. The CDR3 covers 15 residues. Trimming pared 6 bases from V and 1 base from J, leaving 12 bases between. CDR1 and CDR2 from the germline V gene are MNHNY and SVGAGI (reference sequence). The CDR3 coding sequence is TGTGCCAGCAGCCCCCAGTCGGGGAACACCGGGGAGCTGTTTTTT. Translating gives CASSPQSGNTGELFF.

This chain connects TRBV20-1 to TRBJ2-1; 13 bases map to TRBD2. Germline trimming cut 6 bases from V and 4 bases from J; bases unmatched to any gene: 12. Germline values: CDR1 DFQATT, CDR2 SNEGSKA (reference sequence). This CDR3 is 17 amino acids long. The CDR3 sequence: CSATSLMTSGGYNEQFF. In nucleotides, the CDR3 is TGCAGTGCCACCTCCCTCATGACTAGCGGGGGGTACAATGAGCAGTTCTTC.

As for this clonotype: At one boundary the junction diverges from the germline segment, which might be a read error. The chain is built from TRBV11-3 and TRBJ2-1; D perhaps matches TRBD2 (6 bases). Germline loops: CDR1 SGHNT, CDR2 YENEEA. CDR3 size: 15 residues. DNA for the CDR3: TGTGCCGGCAGCTTACCAGTACGTTTCGGGGGTGAGCAGTTCTTC. Translating it yields CAGSLPVRFGGEQFF.

The table lists this clonotype with a few counts. The chain carries TRBV21-1 and TRBJ1-6. TRBV21-1 has pseudogene status. The CDR3 covers 18 residues. The CDR3 region is CASSKDSGPGQSNSPLHF. The CDR3 region has the DNA TGTGCCAGCAGCAAAGATTCTGGTCCAGGCCAGAGTAATTCACCCCTCCACTTT.

This rearrangement joins TRBV20-1 to TRBJ2-7; 7 bases match TRBD1. From germline, CDR1 is DFQATT and CDR2 SNEGSKA (reference sequence). The CDR3 spans 15 residues. Trimming took 3 bases from V and 0 from J; bases not matched to a gene: 8. The CDR3 loop reads CSARGDSLSSYEQYF. In DNA, the CDR3 is TGCAGTGCTAGGGGGGACAGTCTGAGCTCCTACGAGCAGTACTTC.

V and J are TRBV9 and TRBJ2-1, with 7 bases that match TRBD1. V lost 4 bases to trimming and J lost 2 bases; unmatched junction nucleotides: 6. The germline V gene has CDR1 SGDLS and CDR2 YYNGEE. There are 15 residues in the CDR3. CDR3 residues: CASSTRDSPYNEQFF. DNA of the CDR3: TGTGCCAGCAGCACTCGGGACAGCCCCTACAATGAGCAGTTCTTC.

This clonotype was counted a few times. The rearrangement links TRBV29-1 to TRBJ1-5; D not certain. Germline CDR1 is SQVTM and CDR2 is ANQGSEA. V was pared by 5 bases and J by 0 bases, with 8 bases between. The CDR3 spans 13 residues. CDR3 residues: CSVSENSNQPQHF. The CDR3 coding sequence is TGCAGCGTTTCGGAGAATAGCAATCAGCCCCAGCATTTT.

The J gene is TRBJ2-3, the V gene TRBV15; D perhaps matches TRBD2 (6 bases). The V gene lost 1 base and the J gene lost 0 bases, with 8 bases spanning the gap. There are 15 residues in the CDR3. Germline V gene lookup returns CDR1 LNHNV and CDR2 YYDKDF (reference sequence). The CDR3 region is CATSRVGGSTDTQYF. As DNA, the CDR3 is TGTGCCACCAGCAGAGTGGGGGGTAGCACAGATACGCAGTATTTT.

The chain combines TRBV7-9 with TRBJ2-1; 12 nucleotides align to TRBD2. This CDR3 is built from 17 residues. Trimming took 5 bases from V and 5 from J; bases not matched to a gene: 10. CDR1 SEHNR and CDR2 FQNEAQ come from the germline V gene (reference sequence). The chain's CDR3 is CASSPRLAGAINNEQFF. For the CDR3, the DNA is TGTGCCAGCAGCCCTCGACTAGCGGGGGCAATAAACAATGAGCAGTTCTTC.

The table lists this clonotype with a few counts. The rearrangement joins TRBV20-1 to TRBJ1-2; the D gene is possibly TRBD1 (6 bases). The CDR3 has 13 residues. The V and J ends lost 5 bases and 5 bases respectively, with 15 bases between them. The germline V gene has CDR1 DFQATT and CDR2 SNEGSKA (reference sequence). This CDR3 is CSAPPTGPYGYTF. DNA for the CDR3: TGCAGTGCTCCCCCCACAGGGCCATATGGCTACACCTTC.

This clonotype has only a few counts. The chain is built from TRBV11-2 and TRBJ1-2, with 9 bases that match TRBD1. The CDR3 length is 15 residues. Germline V gene lookup returns CDR1 SGHAT and CDR2 FQNNGV. The ends lost 3 bases at V and 4 bases at J; junction bases unmatched: 6. CDR3 in DNA: TGTGCCAGCAGCTTGGGGACAGGGTCTACCTATGGCTACACCTTC. Translation gives CASSLGTGSTYGYTF.

The genes are TRBV28 and TRBJ2-5; 10 nucleotides agree with TRBD1. The CDR3 has 15 amino acids. Germline V CDR1 and CDR2: MDHEN, SYDVKM. Trimming took 4 bases from V and 11 from J; bases not matched to a gene: 13. The chain's CDR3 is CASSSPGTGENEQYF. In nucleotides, the CDR3 is TGTGCCAGCAGTTCACCTGGGACAGGGGAAAATGAGCAGTACTTC.

V is TRBV7-2 and J is TRBJ1-4, with D unresolved. Germline-derived CDR1 and CDR2 are SGHTA and FQGNSA. V lost 8 bases and J lost 8, with 15 bases in between. CDR3 length: 13 residues. CDR3 protein: CASSGRVGEKLFF. The CDR3 DNA is TGTGCCAGCTCCGGGAGGGTCGGCGAAAAACTGTTTTTT.

This clonotype was counted many times. This rearrangement joins TRBV20-1 to TRBJ2-3, with a possible D match to TRBD2 (5 bases). This CDR3 spans 15 amino acids. CDR1 is DFQATT, CDR2 SNEGSKA, per germline (reference sequence). Trimming took 4 bases from V and 0 from J, leaving 14 bases between them. In DNA, the CDR3 is TGCAGTGCTACTATGGACTCAGGAAGCACAGATACGCAGTATTTT. Its protein is CSATMDSGSTDTQYF.

This clonotype was seen only a few times. This chain joins TRBV6-2 or TRBV6-3 and TRBJ1-1; tentative D call: TRBD1 (5 bases). Germline CDR1 and CDR2: MNHEY and SVGEGT. The CDR3 is 15 residues long. V dropped 0 bases and J dropped 6 bases, with 14 bases sitting between them. Here the CDR3 DNA reads TGTGCCAGCAGTTACTCGAAGGGGCTCAAAGCTGAAGCTTTCTTT. Its protein product is CASSYSKGLKAEAFF.

This clonotype was seen a few times. Its ends do not fully match the called genes, so a read error is possible. The chain employs TRBV20-1 and TRBJ1-2; the match to TRBD1 covers 10 bases. CDR3 length equals 14 residues. From germline, CDR1 is DFQATT and CDR2 SNEGSKA (reference sequence). CDR3 nucleotide sequence: TGCAGTGCTACGGGACAGGGGCAGGGCTATGGCTACACCTTT. Protein product: CSATGQGQGYGYTF.

The chain uses TRBV4-1 and TRBJ2-1; 13 bases match TRBD2. Looked up from germline, CDR1 is MGHRA and CDR2 is YSYEKL. Trimming removed 6 bases from V and 6 bases from J; junction bases left unmatched: 5. The CDR3 is made up of 15 amino acids. The CDR3 here is CASSSTSGGFNEQFF. The CDR3 nucleotides read TGCGCCAGCAGTTCGACTAGCGGGGGGTTCAATGAGCAGTTCTTC.

The chain uses TRBV25-1 and TRBJ1-2; no clear D gene. The V gene lost 6 bases and the J gene lost 6 bases, with 8 bases spanning the gap. Looked up from germline, CDR1 is MGHDK and CDR2 is SYGVNS. The CDR3 is 11 residues long. CDR3 residues: CASRTPDGYTF. The CDR3, as DNA: TGTGCCAGCAGGACCCCGGATGGCTACACCTTC.

This chain links TRBV24-1 with TRBJ2-7, with 11 bases fitting TRBD2. Trimming cost V 9 bases and J 10 bases; bases outside gene matches: 19. CDR1 and CDR2 from the germline V gene are KGHDR and SFDVKD. This CDR3 is 16 amino acids long. The CDR3 DNA sequence: TGTGCCACCCAGAAGACTAGCGGGGTAGACCAAGAGATCCAGTACTTC. This sequence encodes CATQKTSGVDQEIQYF.

The V call is TRBV20-1, the J call TRBJ1-4; D possibly corresponds to TRBD1 (6 bases). In germline, CDR1 is DFQATT, CDR2 SNEGSKA (reference sequence). With 0 bases removed from V and 5 bases from J, the gap between germline ends came to 13 bases. The CDR3 is 15 residues long. CDR3 DNA: TGCAGTGCTAGAGACCGACAGGAAGCGAATGAAAAACTGTTTTTT. This codes for CSARDRQEANEKLFF.

This clonotype appeared many times. This chain connects TRBV7-9 to TRBJ1-2; no clear D. This CDR3 contains 17 residues. The germline CDR1 and CDR2 sequences are SEHNR and FQNEAQ (reference sequence). V was trimmed by 4 bases and J by 4 bases, leaving 22 bases between them. The CDR3 region has the DNA TGTGCCAGCAGCTGGCCCCTATCCGTCTCAGCCTCCTATGGCTACACCTTC. Translation: CASSWPLSVSASYGYTF.